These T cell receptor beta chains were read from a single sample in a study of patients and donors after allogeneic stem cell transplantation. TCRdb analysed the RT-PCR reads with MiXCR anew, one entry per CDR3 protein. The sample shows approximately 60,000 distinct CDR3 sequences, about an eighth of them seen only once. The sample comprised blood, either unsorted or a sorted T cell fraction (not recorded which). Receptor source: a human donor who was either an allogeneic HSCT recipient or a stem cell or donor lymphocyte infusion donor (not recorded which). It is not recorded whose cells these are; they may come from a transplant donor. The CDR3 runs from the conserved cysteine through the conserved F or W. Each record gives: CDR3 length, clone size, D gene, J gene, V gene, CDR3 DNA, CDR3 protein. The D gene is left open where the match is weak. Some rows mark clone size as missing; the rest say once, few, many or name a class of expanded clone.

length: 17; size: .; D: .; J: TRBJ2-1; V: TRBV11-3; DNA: TGTGCCAGCAGCTTAGACCGACGGGGCGGCTACTACAATGAGCAGTTCTTC; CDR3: CASSLDRRGGYYNEQFF
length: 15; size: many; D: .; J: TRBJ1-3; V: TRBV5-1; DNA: TGCGCCAGCAGCTCCCGTTCCGAGTCTGGAAACACCATATATTTT; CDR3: CASSSRSESGNTIYF
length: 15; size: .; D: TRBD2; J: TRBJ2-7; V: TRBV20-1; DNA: TGCAGTGCTCTCCAAAGGACTAGCGGGAACCACGAGCAGTACTTC; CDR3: CSALQRTSGNHEQYF
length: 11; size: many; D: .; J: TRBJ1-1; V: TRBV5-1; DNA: TGCGCCAGCAGCCTAGGGACAGAAGCTTTCTTT; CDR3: CASSLGTEAFF
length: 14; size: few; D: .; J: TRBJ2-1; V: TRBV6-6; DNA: TGTGCCAGCAGTTCCGGACTGGCAGGTAATGAGCAGTTCTTC; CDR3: CASSSGLAGNEQFF
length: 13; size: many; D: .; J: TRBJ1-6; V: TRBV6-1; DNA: TGTGCCAGCAGAATTAATGGGAATTCACCCCTCCACTTT; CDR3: CASRINGNSPLHF
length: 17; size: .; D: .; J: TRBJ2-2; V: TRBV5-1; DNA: TGCGCCAGCAGCTTGGCCAGTCGGGTCCCGAACACCGGGGAGCTGTTTTTT; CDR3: CASSLASRVPNTGELFF
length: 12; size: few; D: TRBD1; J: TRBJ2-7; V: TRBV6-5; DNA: TGTGCCAGCAGGACAGGGACCTACGAGCAGTACTTC; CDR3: CASRTGTYEQYF
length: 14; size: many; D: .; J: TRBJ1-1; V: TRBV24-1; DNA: TGTGCCACCAGGGGGGACGGCATGAACACTGAAGCTTTCTTT; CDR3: CATRGDGMNTEAFF
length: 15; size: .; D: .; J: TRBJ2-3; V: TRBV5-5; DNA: TGTGCCAGCAGCTTGGCGGGAGCTCTCCCAGATACGCAGTATTTT; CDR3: CASSLAGALPDTQYF
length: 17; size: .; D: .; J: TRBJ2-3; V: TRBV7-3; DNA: TGTGCCAGCAGCCCCGCGACTCTCACAGAGCACACAGATACGCAGTATTTT; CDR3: CASSPATLTEHTDTQYF
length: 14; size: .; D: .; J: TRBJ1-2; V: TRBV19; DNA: TGTGCCAGTAGTACCGCGTTGGGGAAGAATGGCTACACCTTC; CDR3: CASSTALGKNGYTF
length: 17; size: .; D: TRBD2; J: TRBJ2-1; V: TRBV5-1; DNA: TGCGCCAGCAGCTCCGGACTAGCGGGAGGGATATACAATGAGCAGTTCTTC; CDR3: CASSSGLAGGIYNEQFF
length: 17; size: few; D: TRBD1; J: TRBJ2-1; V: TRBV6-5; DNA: TGTGCCAGCAGTTATCGCCGGGGGGACAGGGCATCCAATGAGCAGTTCTTC; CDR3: CASSYRRGDRASNEQFF
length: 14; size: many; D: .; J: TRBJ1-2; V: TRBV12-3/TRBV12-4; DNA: TGTGCCAGCAGTTTAGGAGGCAGACGCTATGGCTACACCTTC; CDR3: CASSLGGRRYGYTF
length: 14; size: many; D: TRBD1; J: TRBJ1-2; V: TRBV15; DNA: TGTGCCACCGCTAAGCAGGGGGCGGTTTATGGCTACACCTTC; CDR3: CATAKQGAVYGYTF
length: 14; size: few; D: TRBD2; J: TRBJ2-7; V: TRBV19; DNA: TGTGCCAGTGGACTAGCGGTGAGCTCCTACGAGCAGTACTTC; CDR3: CASGLAVSSYEQYF
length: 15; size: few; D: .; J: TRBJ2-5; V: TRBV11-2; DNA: TGTGCCAGCAGCTTAGATTCCCAGGGCATCGTGACCCAGTACTTC; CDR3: CASSLDSQGIVTQYF
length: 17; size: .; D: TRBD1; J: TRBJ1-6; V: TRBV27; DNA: TGTGCCAGCAGAAAGACTGACAGGGGGCGCGGTAATAGGCCCCTCCACTTT; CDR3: CASRKTDRGRGNRPLHF
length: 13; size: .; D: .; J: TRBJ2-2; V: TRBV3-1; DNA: TGTGCCAGCAGCCGGAAGTTAACCGGGGAGCTGTTTTTT; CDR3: CASSRKLTGELFF
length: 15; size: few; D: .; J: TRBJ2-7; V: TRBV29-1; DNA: TGCAGCGTTGAGGATACGGGACTGACCGCCTACGAGCAGTACTTC; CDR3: CSVEDTGLTAYEQYF
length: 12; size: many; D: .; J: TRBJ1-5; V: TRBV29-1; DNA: TGCAGCGTCCCCCGAGGGTTGCAGCCCCAGCATTTT; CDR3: CSVPRGLQPQHF
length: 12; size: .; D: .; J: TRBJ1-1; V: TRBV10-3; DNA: TGTGCCACTGGAAACCGGGACAAGGAAGCTTTCTTT; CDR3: CATGNRDKEAFF
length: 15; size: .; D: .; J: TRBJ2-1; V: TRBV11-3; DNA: TGTGCCAGCAGCTCACAGGACTTCTCCTACAATGAGCAGTTCTTC; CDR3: CASSSQDFSYNEQFF
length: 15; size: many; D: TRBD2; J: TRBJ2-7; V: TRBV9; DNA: TGTGCCAGCAGCGTAGACGGGACTAGTTCCTACGAGCAGTACTTC; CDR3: CASSVDGTSSYEQYF
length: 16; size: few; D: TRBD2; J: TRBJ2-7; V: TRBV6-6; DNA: TGTGCCAGCAGTTCAAGTGTCGTAGGGACTAGTGGAGAGCAGTACTTC; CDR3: CASSSSVVGTSGEQYF
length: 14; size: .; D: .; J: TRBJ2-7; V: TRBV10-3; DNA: TGTGCCATCAAATCTGGGGGCGTATGGTACGAGCAGTACTTC; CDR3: CAIKSGGVWYEQYF
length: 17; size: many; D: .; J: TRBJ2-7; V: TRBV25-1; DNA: TGTGCCAGCAGTTTATATAATCCGGGACGGCCATTGTGCGAGCAGTACTTC; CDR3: CASSLYNPGRPLCEQYF
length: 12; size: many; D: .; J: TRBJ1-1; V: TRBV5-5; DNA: TGTGCCAGCAGCTTGCGGGACACTGAAGCTTTCTTT; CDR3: CASSLRDTEAFF
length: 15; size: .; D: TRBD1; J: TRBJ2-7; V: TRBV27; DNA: TGTGCCAGCAGTTTTGGGACGTCGACAGGGGGCGGGAAGTACTTC; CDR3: CASSFGTSTGGGKYF
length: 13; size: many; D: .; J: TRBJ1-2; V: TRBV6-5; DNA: TGTGCCAGCAGTCCATCAGGGAGCTATGGCTACACCTTC; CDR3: CASSPSGSYGYTF
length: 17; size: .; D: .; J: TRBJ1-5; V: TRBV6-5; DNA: TGTGCCAGCAGTTCCTTCCCGGCCGACAGGCCCAATCAGCCCCAGCATTTT; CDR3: CASSSFPADRPNQPQHF
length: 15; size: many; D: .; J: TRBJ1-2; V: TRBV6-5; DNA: TGTGCCAGCAGTTACTCGTGGCAGGGGAACTATGGCTACACCTTC; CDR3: CASSYSWQGNYGYTF
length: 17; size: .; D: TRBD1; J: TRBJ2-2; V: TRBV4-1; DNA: TGCGCCAGCAGCCAACGTTTCGGGACAGAGAACACCGGGGAGCTGTTTTTT; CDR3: CASSQRFGTENTGELFF
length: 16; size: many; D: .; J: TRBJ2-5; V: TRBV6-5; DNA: TGTGCCAGCAGTTACTCGCACTCGGTTCTGCAAGAGACCCAGTACTTC; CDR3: CASSYSHSVLQETQYF
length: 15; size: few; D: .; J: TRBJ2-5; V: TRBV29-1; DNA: TGCAGCGTTGAATCCGTCTGGGGCTTTAAGGAGACCCAGTACTTC; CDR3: CSVESVWGFKETQYF
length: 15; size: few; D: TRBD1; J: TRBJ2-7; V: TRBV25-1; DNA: TGTGCCAGCAGTCGATCGGGACAGGGTCTCTACGAGCAGTACTTC; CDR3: CASSRSGQGLYEQYF
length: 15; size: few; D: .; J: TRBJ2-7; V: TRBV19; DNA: TGTGCCAGTAGTATAGTAGGCTTAGGGGGGATCGAGCAGTACTTC; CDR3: CASSIVGLGGIEQYF
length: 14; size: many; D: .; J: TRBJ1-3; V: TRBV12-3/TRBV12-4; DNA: TGTGCCAGCACTGACCAGCGCGTTGGAAACACCATATATTTT; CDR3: CASTDQRVGNTIYF
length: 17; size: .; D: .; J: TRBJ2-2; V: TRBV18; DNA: TGTGCCAGCTCACCACCCATTGGCGGCCCGAACACCGGGGAGCTGTTTTTT; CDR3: CASSPPIGGPNTGELFF
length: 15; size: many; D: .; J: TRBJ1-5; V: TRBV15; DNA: TGTGCCACCAGCAGAGATGTCGGGGGGGATCAGCCCCAGCATTTT; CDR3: CATSRDVGGDQPQHF
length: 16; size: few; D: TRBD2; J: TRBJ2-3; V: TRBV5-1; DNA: TGCGCCAGCAGCTTGACGCTAGCGGGACCCGAGAATACGCAGTATTTT; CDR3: CASSLTLAGPENTQYF
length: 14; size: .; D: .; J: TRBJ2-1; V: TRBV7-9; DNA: TGTGCCAGCAGCCCGGGACGAGGGGGCAATGAGCAGTTCTTC; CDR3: CASSPGRGGNEQFF
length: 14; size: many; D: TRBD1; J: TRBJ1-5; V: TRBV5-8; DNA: TGTGCCAGCTGGGGTAACAGGGGGAATCAGCCCCAGCATTTT; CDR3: CASWGNRGNQPQHF
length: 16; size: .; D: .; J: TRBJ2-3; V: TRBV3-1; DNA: TGTGCCAGCAGCCAAGATACGTCGGTGGGGGCAGATACGCAGTATTTT; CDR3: CASSQDTSVGADTQYF
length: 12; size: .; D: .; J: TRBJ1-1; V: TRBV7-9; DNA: TGTGCCAGCAGCCCGCTAAAACAGAAAGCTTTCTTT; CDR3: CASSPLKQKAFF
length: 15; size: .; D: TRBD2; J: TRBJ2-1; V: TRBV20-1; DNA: TGCAGTGCTAGAGATATAGCGGGAGGGCCGATTGAGCAGTTCTTC; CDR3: CSARDIAGGPIEQFF
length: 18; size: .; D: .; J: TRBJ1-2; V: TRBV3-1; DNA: TGTGCCAGCAGCCAAGTGGGGGGTTCGATTCAGGAGCCCTATGGCTACACCTTC; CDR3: CASSQVGGSIQEPYGYTF
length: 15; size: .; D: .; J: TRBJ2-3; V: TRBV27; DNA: TGTGCCAGCAGATGGGGGACCTACCCCCCAGATACGCAGTATTTT; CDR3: CASRWGTYPPDTQYF
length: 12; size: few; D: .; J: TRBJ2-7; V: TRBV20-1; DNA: TGCAGTGCCTTGACAGGCACCTACGAGCAGTACTTC; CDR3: CSALTGTYEQYF
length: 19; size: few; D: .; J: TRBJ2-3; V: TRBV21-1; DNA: TGTGCCAGCAGCACCCCAAATCGCTCAAACAGGGGGCGAACAGATACGCAGTATTTT; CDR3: CASSTPNRSNRGRTDTQYF
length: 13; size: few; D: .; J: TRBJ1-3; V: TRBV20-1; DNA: TGCAGTGCCCGACAGCTCTCTGGAAACACCATATATTTT; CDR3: CSARQLSGNTIYF
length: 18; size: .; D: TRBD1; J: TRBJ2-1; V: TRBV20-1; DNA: TGCAGTGCTAGATCCCGGGACAGAACCCCGACGAAATACAATGAGCAGTTCTTC; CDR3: CSARSRDRTPTKYNEQFF
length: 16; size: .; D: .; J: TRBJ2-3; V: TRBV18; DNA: TGTGCCAGCTCACCACCGGAGCGGGTGATAATCGGTACGCAGTATTTT; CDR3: CASSPPERVIIGTQYF
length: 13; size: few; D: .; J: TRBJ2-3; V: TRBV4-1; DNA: TGCGCCAGCAGCCACCCTGGGGGAGATACGCAGTATTTT; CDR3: CASSHPGGDTQYF
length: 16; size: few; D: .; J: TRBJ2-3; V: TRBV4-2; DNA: TGTGCCAGCAGCCAAGGGCCGGGGGGCAGCACAGATACGCAGTATTTT; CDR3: CASSQGPGGSTDTQYF